These T cell receptor beta chains were read from a single sample in a study of blood T cell repertoires in COVID-19. Assay used: immunoSEQ multiplex PCR; TCRdb lists only in-frame clones, some missing. The sample carries some 230,000 clones, approximately 84% recorded once. The material sequenced was peripheral blood. All receptors come from a woman aged 25 to 45 who had recovered from COVID-19. Each CDR3 is given without its conserved first and last residue. Rows give clone size only sometimes, using once, few, many, or a class for an expanded clone.

clone size: .; J gene: TRBJ2-2; V gene: TRBV30; CDR3 protein: AWSGTRVDGELF
clone size: .; J gene: TRBJ1-6; V gene: TRBV18; CDR3 protein: ASAYSLVLPGSPLH
clone size: .; J gene: TRBJ2-5; V gene: TRBV11-2; CDR3 protein: ASSPGVLWEETQY
clone size: .; J gene: TRBJ2-1; V gene: TRBV6-1; CDR3 protein: ASSEQRIYNEQF
clone size: .; J gene: TRBJ2-3; V gene: TRBV30; CDR3 protein: AWRRWGQGGDTQY
clone size: .; J gene: TRBJ2-7; V gene: TRBV2; CDR3 protein: ASFETSGRFNEQY
clone size: .; J gene: TRBJ1-5; V gene: TRBV30; CDR3 protein: AWSVGFSNQPQH
clone size: .; J gene: TRBJ2-7; V gene: TRBV7-9; CDR3 protein: ASSLEGFGGY
clone size: few; J gene: TRBJ2-3; V gene: TRBV11-2; CDR3 protein: ASSLAISAGGDTQY
clone size: .; J gene: TRBJ1-5; V gene: TRBV27; CDR3 protein: ASSPGQGNQPQH
clone size: .; J gene: TRBJ2-7; V gene: TRBV7-9; CDR3 protein: ASSFSGYEQY
clone size: .; J gene: TRBJ2-3; V gene: TRBV24-1; CDR3 protein: ATSDLTSGRVDTQY
clone size: once; J gene: TRBJ1-2; V gene: TRBV28; CDR3 protein: ASSIGQGRDYGYT
clone size: .; J gene: TRBJ2-2; V gene: TRBV30; CDR3 protein: AWGSEGNTGELF
clone size: many; J gene: TRBJ2-3; V gene: TRBV5-6; CDR3 protein: ASSLEGRVAAGDTQY
clone size: .; J gene: TRBJ2-5; V gene: TRBV19; CDR3 protein: ASSVRGWGQETQY
clone size: .; J gene: TRBJ2-1; V gene: TRBV4-2; CDR3 protein: ASSQEGLAGYNEQF
clone size: many; J gene: TRBJ2-3; V gene: TRBV5-6; CDR3 protein: ASSVALAGGVDTQY
clone size: .; J gene: TRBJ1-2; V gene: TRBV23-1; CDR3 protein: ASMPLRTGLGYT
clone size: .; J gene: TRBJ1-1; V gene: TRBV28; CDR3 protein: ASSFEEMNTEAF
clone size: .; J gene: TRBJ2-7; V gene: TRBV24-1; CDR3 protein: ATSARQDSRGEQY
clone size: once; J gene: TRBJ2-1; V gene: TRBV7-3; CDR3 protein: ASSLNSPGASGRAANEQF
clone size: .; J gene: TRBJ1-1; V gene: TRBV7-9; CDR3 protein: ASSPRQGRSLDIEAF
clone size: .; J gene: TRBJ2-7; V gene: TRBV2; CDR3 protein: ASRRLAGTGQGGDYEQY
clone size: .; J gene: TRBJ2-7; V gene: TRBV28; CDR3 protein: ASSLTAGAGEQY
clone size: once; J gene: TRBJ1-5; V gene: TRBV10-2; CDR3 protein: ASSHDRAGQPQH
clone size: .; J gene: TRBJ2-2; V gene: TRBV28; CDR3 protein: ASSYPHLLAGGPRSAGELF
clone size: once; J gene: TRBJ2-1; V gene: TRBV5-4; CDR3 protein: ASSWTSGRENEQF
clone size: .; J gene: TRBJ2-2; V gene: TRBV27; CDR3 protein: ASSLSTWYESGELF
clone size: .; J gene: TRBJ2-5; V gene: TRBV7-9; CDR3 protein: ASSTRLYQETQY
clone size: .; J gene: TRBJ1-1; V gene: TRBV2; CDR3 protein: ASSEAYSGTGGVNTEAF
clone size: few; J gene: TRBJ2-1; V gene: TRBV13; CDR3 protein: ASSTTWARERYYEQF
clone size: .; J gene: TRBJ2-7; V gene: TRBV18; CDR3 protein: ASSPGAETYEQY
clone size: once; J gene: TRBJ2-1; V gene: TRBV2; CDR3 protein: ASIPGLAGGAYNEQF
clone size: .; J gene: TRBJ2-7; V gene: TRBV19; CDR3 protein: ASSGPGLVYEQY
clone size: .; J gene: TRBJ1-3; V gene: TRBV7-6; CDR3 protein: ASSLTDGNTIY
clone size: .; J gene: TRBJ1-4; V gene: TRBV5-4; CDR3 protein: ASSFHFPGYGEKLF
clone size: .; J gene: TRBJ2-7; V gene: TRBV18; CDR3 protein: ASSARPNEQY
clone size: .; J gene: TRBJ2-7; V gene: TRBV6-5; CDR3 protein: AILDRAYEQY
clone size: few; J gene: TRBJ1-1; V gene: TRBV7-9; CDR3 protein: ASSLGGMDRVNEAF